This T cell receptor (beta chain) was sequenced for a study of T-cell memory formation after mild COVID-19. Study-wide background: In these data, TCR clusters were largely donor specific.

The CDR3 sequence is 15 residues long. The ends lost 3 bases at V and 8 bases at J; junction bases unmatched: 5. From germline, CDR1 is KGHSH and CDR2 LQKENI. This clonotype was found a few times. Its antigen is not identified. Researchers used 5'RACE with constant-segment primers to make TCR alpha and TCR beta cDNA libraries that carry sample barcodes and UMIs. TCRdb ran MiXCR on the 5' RACE reads and lists one entry per CDR3 protein. The sample carries about 430,000 distinct CDR3 sequences, 20% to 30% recorded once. Overall study findings and caveats: Chiefly within CM and EM were the contracting CD4+ clones; CD8+ ones were within EMRA.

Sample: PBMCs or a T cell subset sorted from them (not recorded which). The chain employs TRBV18 and TRBJ2-1; TRBD1 matches at 12 bases. This TCR was sampled from an adult woman who had mild COVID-19 (a few samples of this study predate the infection). Cell type and time point are not known. CDR3 sequence reads: CASSPGTGGKDEQFF. CDR3 nucleotide sequence: TGTGCCAGCTCACCGGGGACAGGGGGCAAAGATGAGCAGTTCTTC.